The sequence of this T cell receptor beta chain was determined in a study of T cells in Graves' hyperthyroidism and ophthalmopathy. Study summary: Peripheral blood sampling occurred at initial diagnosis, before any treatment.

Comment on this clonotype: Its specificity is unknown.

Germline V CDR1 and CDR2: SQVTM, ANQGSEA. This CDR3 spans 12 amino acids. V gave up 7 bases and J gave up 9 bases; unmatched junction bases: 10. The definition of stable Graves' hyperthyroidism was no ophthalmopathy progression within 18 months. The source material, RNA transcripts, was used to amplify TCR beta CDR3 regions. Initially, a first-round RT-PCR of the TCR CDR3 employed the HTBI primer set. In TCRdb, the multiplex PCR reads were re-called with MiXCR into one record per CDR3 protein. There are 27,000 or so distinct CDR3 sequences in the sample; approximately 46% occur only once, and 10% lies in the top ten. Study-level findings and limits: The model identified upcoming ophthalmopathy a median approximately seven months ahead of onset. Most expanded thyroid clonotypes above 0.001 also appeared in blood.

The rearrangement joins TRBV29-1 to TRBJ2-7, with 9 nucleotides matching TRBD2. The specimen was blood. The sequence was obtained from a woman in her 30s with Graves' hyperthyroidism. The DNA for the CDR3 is TGCAGCGGGAGTAGCGGGAGTGGTGGGCAGTACTTC. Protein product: CSGSSGSGGQYF.